Listed below are T cell receptor beta chains from one sample, sequenced in a study of identical twins. TCRdb re-derived calls from the 5' RACE reads in MiXCR, one entry per CDR3 protein. The sample records 500,000 to 700,000 distinct CDR3 sequences, less than 9% being singletons. These data also featured in a second study, about yellow fever vaccine responses in identical twins.

Sequenced material: PBMCs. The source is a woman younger than 30 in good health. CDR3s include the opening cysteine and the closing phenylalanine or tryptophan. A D gene is named only where the DNA matches it firmly. Some rows have no size entry. The others give once, few or many, or a class for an expanded clone.

clone_size: -
d_call: TRBD1
j_call: TRBJ1-3
v_call: TRBV5-1
cdr3_nt: TGCGCCAGCAGCCCGGACAGGGATGGAAACACCATATATTTT
cdr3_aa: CASSPDRDGNTIYF

clone_size: -
d_call: TRBD2
j_call: TRBJ2-7
v_call: TRBV20-1
cdr3_nt: TGCAGTCCTAGAGATGGGAGCGGGGTCTACGAGCAGTACTTC
cdr3_aa: CSPRDGSGVYEQYF

clone_size: -
d_call: -
j_call: TRBJ2-5
v_call: TRBV2
cdr3_nt: TGTGCCAGCAGGGGGACTGTCAAGACCCAGTACTTC
cdr3_aa: CASRGTVKTQYF

clone_size: -
d_call: TRBD2
j_call: TRBJ2-1
v_call: TRBV7-6
cdr3_nt: TGTGCCAGCAGCTTAATGTCGGGAGGGGAGCAGTTCTTC
cdr3_aa: CASSLMSGGEQFF

clone_size: few
d_call: -
j_call: TRBJ2-1
v_call: TRBV7-9
cdr3_nt: TGTGCCAGCAGCCCGAAAGACAGCAATGAGCAGTTCTTC
cdr3_aa: CASSPKDSNEQFF

clone_size: few
d_call: TRBD2
j_call: TRBJ2-1
v_call: TRBV12-3/TRBV12-4
cdr3_nt: TGTGCCAGCAGCACTAGCGGGAGTCCCTACAATGAGCAGTTCTTC
cdr3_aa: CASSTSGSPYNEQFF

clone_size: few
d_call: -
j_call: TRBJ2-2
v_call: TRBV29-1
cdr3_nt: TGCAGCGTTTGGGTAGGAGGGACACAAAACACCGGGGAGCTGTTTTTT
cdr3_aa: CSVWVGGTQNTGELFF

clone_size: -
d_call: -
j_call: TRBJ1-4
v_call: TRBV28
cdr3_nt: TGTGCCAGCAGTTTCGGCAGGGGTGATGAAAAACTGTTTTTT
cdr3_aa: CASSFGRGDEKLFF

clone_size: -
d_call: -
j_call: TRBJ2-1
v_call: TRBV5-1
cdr3_nt: TGCGCCAGCAGCTCACAGCGAATCGGCCTTCAGAGCTCCTACAATGAGCAGTTCTTC
cdr3_aa: CASSSQRIGLQSSYNEQFF

clone_size: few
d_call: TRBD2
j_call: TRBJ2-1
v_call: TRBV19
cdr3_nt: TGTGCCAGTAGTCCAAACCTAGCGGGGAGCTCCTACAATGAGCAGTTCTTC
cdr3_aa: CASSPNLAGSSYNEQFF

clone_size: -
d_call: TRBD2
j_call: TRBJ2-1
v_call: TRBV5-1
cdr3_nt: TGCGCCAGCAGCTTTACTTATAGAGCGGGGGGAGACAATGAGCAGTTCTTC
cdr3_aa: CASSFTYRAGGDNEQFF

clone_size: few
d_call: TRBD2
j_call: TRBJ2-1
v_call: TRBV27
cdr3_nt: TGTGCCAGCAGAGCCCAGCGGGGGTCCTACAATGAGCAGTTCTTC
cdr3_aa: CASRAQRGSYNEQFF

clone_size: -
d_call: -
j_call: TRBJ2-1
v_call: TRBV5-1
cdr3_nt: TGCGCCAGCACCTTGGAGGGTAAGGGCTACAGTGAGCAGTTCTTC
cdr3_aa: CASTLEGKGYSEQFF

clone_size: many
d_call: TRBD2
j_call: TRBJ2-7
v_call: TRBV6-6
cdr3_nt: TGTGCCAGCAGTCTCGGACTAGCGGTAGAGCAGTACTTC
cdr3_aa: CASSLGLAVEQYF

clone_size: -
d_call: -
j_call: TRBJ2-1
v_call: TRBV2
cdr3_nt: TGTGCCAGCAGGGAAATTCACGCCCCCCCCTACAATGAGCAGTTCTTC
cdr3_aa: CASREIHAPPYNEQFF

clone_size: many
d_call: -
j_call: TRBJ1-1
v_call: TRBV20-1
cdr3_nt: TGCAGTGCTAGACGGGACATGAACACTGAAGCTTTCTTT
cdr3_aa: CSARRDMNTEAFF

clone_size: few
d_call: -
j_call: TRBJ2-1
v_call: TRBV6-2/TRBV6-3
cdr3_nt: TGTGCCAGCAGGGTTGAGGGACGGTTAATCGATGAGCAGTTCTTC
cdr3_aa: CASRVEGRLIDEQFF

clone_size: -
d_call: -
j_call: TRBJ2-3
v_call: TRBV2
cdr3_nt: TGTGCCTCCCCCCCGACATATTCAGATACGCAGTATTTT
cdr3_aa: CASPPTYSDTQYF

clone_size: -
d_call: TRBD1
j_call: TRBJ2-4
v_call: TRBV9
cdr3_nt: TGTGCCAGCAGCCCCCGGACAGGGTTAAACATTCAGTACTTC
cdr3_aa: CASSPRTGLNIQYF